These 24 T cell receptor beta chains share one sample of origin, sequenced in a study of cytomegalovirus exposure and HLA in healthy donors. The PCR made use of 60 Vbeta and 13 Jbeta primers. Profiling relied on immunoSEQ multiplex PCR, and the TCRdb table lists in-frame clones only, not all of them. The sample yields about 80,000 clones, roughly 75% seen once. Sequenced sample: PBMCs. These receptors all come from a woman between 40 and 55 years old in good health and CMV-seronegative.

The sample holds a few counts of this clone. The chain joins TRBV5-6 to TRBJ1-1, with D unresolved. V gave up 1 base and J gave up 0 bases, with 4 bases separating them. This CDR3 has 13 residues. Germline CDR1 reads SGHDT; CDR2 reads YYEEEE. The chain's CDR3 is CASSLTMNTEAFF. DNA of the CDR3: TGTGCCAGCAGCTTGACAATGAACACTGAAGCTTTCTTT.

This sequence joins TRBV9 and TRBJ2-3; weak D call: TRBD1 (6 bases). The V end lost 4 bases, the J end lost 4 bases, and 22 bases lay between the germline ends. The germline V gene encodes CDR1 SGDLS and CDR2 YYNGEE. The CDR3 has 17 amino acids. CDR3 in amino acids: CASSTAQGTDISDTQYF. As DNA, the CDR3 is TGTGCCAGCAGCACCGCTCAGGGGACGGATATCTCAGATACGCAGTATTTT.

CDR3 amino acids: CASSSTGNEQYF. The CDR3 DNA is TGTGCCAGCAGCTCGACAGGGAACGAGCAGTACTTC. The rearrangement joins TRBV7-9 to TRBJ2-5; 7 bases align to TRBD1. The DNA end is more similar to TRBJ2-7, so the J call may be wrong. CDR1 and CDR2 (germline): SEHNR, FQNEAQ (reference sequence). CDR3 length: 12 residues.

The rearrangement uses TRBV4-1 and TRBJ2-7; D perhaps matches TRBD1 (6 bases). The CDR3 is 16 amino acids. V lost 4 bases and J 2 bases, leaving 18 bases between the germline ends. Germline lookup yields CDR1 MGHRA and CDR2 YSYEKL. CDR3 region: CASSPSLSQGTYEQYF. The DNA for the CDR3 is TGCGCCAGCAGCCCATCTTTATCACAGGGAACCTACGAGCAGTACTTC.

This chain connects TRBV13 to TRBJ2-5, with D maybe TRBD2 (5 bases). V lost 5 bases, J lost 3 bases, and 10 bases lay in between. CDR3 length: 13 residues. Per the germline V gene, CDR1 is PRHDT and CDR2 is FYEKMQ (reference sequence). The CDR3 loop is CASSLGVEETQYF. The CDR3 DNA follows: TGTGCCAGCAGCCTGGGAGTGGAAGAGACCCAGTACTTC.

Here the CDR3 reads CASSQERRGPSFTGELFF. The CDR3 DNA reads as TGTGCCAGCAGCCAAGAACGGCGGGGACCCTCTTTTACCGGGGAGCTGTTTTTT. This chain links TRBV4-2 with TRBJ2-2, with D possibly being TRBD2 (6 bases). V was clipped by 0 bases and J by 5 bases, with 19 bases between them. The CDR3 covers 18 residues. Germline V CDR1 and CDR2: LGHNA, YNFKEQ.

This clone showed up just a few times. The chain links TRBV18 to TRBJ1-1; tentatively, D is TRBD1 (5 bases). The CDR3 consists of 15 residues. Germline V gene lookup returns CDR1 KGHSH and CDR2 LQKENI. V dropped 1 base and J dropped 5 bases, with 14 bases sitting between them. DNA for the CDR3: TGTGCCAGCTCACCACGGGAGGGGATGGGGACTGAAGCTTTCTTT. The encoded protein is CASSPREGMGTEAFF.

V is TRBV5-4 and J is TRBJ1-2, with D tentatively TRBD1 (5 bases). Trimming cost V 4 bases and J 0 bases, with 10 bases left between them. Germline V gives CDR1 SGHNT, CDR2 YYREEE (reference sequence). The length of the CDR3 is 14 residues. CDR3 protein: CASSTQGANYGYTF. The CDR3 region has the DNA TGTGCCAGCAGCACCCAGGGTGCTAACTATGGCTACACCTTC.

The chain is built from TRBV5-1 and TRBJ1-2; D remains unclear. Per the germline V gene, CDR1 is SGHRS and CDR2 is YFSETQ. The CDR3 loop spans 14 amino acids. The V end lost 2 bases, the J end lost 4 bases, and 12 bases lay between the germline ends. This CDR3 reads CASSFSDGLYGYTF. The CDR3 nucleotides are TGCGCCAGCAGCTTTTCGGACGGACTCTATGGCTACACCTTC.

This rearrangement joins TRBV19 to TRBJ1-1; 7 bases align to TRBD1. CDR1 and CDR2 (germline): LNHDA, SQIVND (reference sequence). This CDR3 is built from 14 residues. V shed 2 bases, J shed 4 bases, and the junction held 4 bases outside the gene matches. The CDR3, as DNA: TGTGCCAGTAGTATAACAGGGGCGGGCACTGAAGCTTTCTTT. Translated, it gives CASSITGAGTEAFF.

This sequence joins TRBV6-1 and TRBJ1-2; the D is unclear. V lost 6 bases, J lost 8 bases, and 22 bases lay in between. The CDR3 consists of 15 residues. Germline CDR1 reads MNHNS; CDR2 reads SASEGT. The CDR3 reads CASSETTREKRGYTF. DNA for the CDR3: TGTGCCAGCAGCGAAACGACGCGAGAAAAGAGGGGCTACACCTTC.

The V and J genes are TRBV7-2 and TRBJ2-7; 7 positions agree with TRBD2. This CDR3 has 13 amino acids. Germline trimming cut 5 bases from V and 6 bases from J; bases unmatched to any gene: 7. Germline lookup yields CDR1 SGHTA and CDR2 FQGNSA. CDR3 region: CASSHGLVFEQYF. The CDR3 DNA is TGTGCCAGCAGCCATGGACTAGTCTTCGAGCAGTACTTC.

The V and J genes are TRBV2 and TRBJ2-7, with 10 bases matching TRBD2. Per the germline V gene, CDR1 is SNHLY and CDR2 is FYNNEI. This CDR3 has 15 residues. V was pared by 3 bases and J by 5 bases, with 7 bases of the junction left unmatched. Here the CDR3 reads CASSEGLAGGDEQYF. In DNA, the CDR3 is TGTGCCAGCAGTGAGGGGTTAGCGGGGGGTGACGAGCAGTACTTC. The whole variable domain, remainder taken from reference TRBV2 and TRBJ2-7, is EPEVTQTPSHQVTQMGQEVILRCVPISNHLYFYWYRQILGQKVEFLVSFYNNEISEKSEIFDDQFSVERPDGSNFTLKIRSTKLEDSAMYFCASSEGLAGGDEQYFGPGTRLTVT.

J is TRBJ1-3 and V is TRBV6-5, with TRBD1 matching 8 bases. This CDR3 contains 16 residues. The germline V gene encodes CDR1 MNHEY and CDR2 SVGAGI. V lost 4 bases and J lost 2; bases outside the gene matches: 7. In nucleotides, the CDR3 is TGTGCCAGCAGTTCCCGACAGGGGATTGCTGGAAACACCATATATTTT. Translated: CASSSRQGIAGNTIYF.

The chain links TRBV6-5 to TRBJ2-5; D is ambiguous. The CDR3 has 12 residues. Germline CDR1 reads MNHEY; CDR2 reads SVGAGI. Trimming stripped 6 bases from V and 12 bases from J, with 17 bases between. The CDR3, as DNA: TGTGCCAGCAGAGAGTTGTTGGGCTGGGAGTACTTC. Its translation is CASRELLGWEYF.

This chain uses TRBV28 with TRBJ2-7, with 10 nucleotides matching TRBD2. Germline-derived CDR1 and CDR2 are MDHEN and SYDVKM. The V gene end was trimmed by 7 bases and the J gene end by 4 bases; junction bases not matched to a gene: 16. The CDR3 is made up of 17 amino acids. CDR3 sequence (DNA): TGTGCCAGCATTCCATCCCCTCTAGCGGGAGTCCTATACGAGCAGTACTTC. This codes for CASIPSPLAGVLYEQYF.

V and J are TRBV5-1 and TRBJ1-1; TRBD1 aligns across 8 bases. CDR1 and CDR2 from the germline V gene are SGHRS and YFSETQ. CDR3 length: 15 amino acids. J gave up 2 bases and V 0 bases, and 3 bases lay outside the gene matches. In DNA, the CDR3 is TGCGCCAGCAGCTTGGAAGCAGGGGGCAACACTGAAGCTTTCTTT. Protein sequence: CASSLEAGGNTEAFF.

J is TRBJ1-1 and V is TRBV18; TRBD1 agrees at 8 bases. The CDR3 has 17 amino acids. J lost 4 bases, V lost 0 bases, and 10 bases had no gene match. CDR1 is KGHSH, CDR2 LQKENI, per germline. This chain's CDR3 is CASSPPGRGRLLTEAFF. CDR3 in DNA: TGTGCCAGCTCACCACCAGGCAGGGGGCGTCTCCTCACTGAAGCTTTCTTT.

The chain joins TRBV11-2 to TRBJ2-7, with 8 bases aligning to TRBD2. Germline CDR1 reads SGHAT; CDR2 reads FQNNGV. The V and J ends lost 3 bases and 6 bases, in that order; junction bases with no gene match: 7. The CDR3 length is 14 residues. The CDR3: CASSFLRGAGEQYF. In nucleotides, the CDR3 is TGTGCCAGCAGCTTCCTGCGGGGGGCGGGCGAGCAGTACTTC.

To note about this clone: This same CDR3 is encoded by further DNA sequences in the sample. The chain combines TRBV12-5 with TRBJ2-3; no firm D call. Germline loops: CDR1 LGHNT, CDR2 FRNRAP. V was shortened by 2 bases and J by 3 bases, with 15 bases between the two germline ends. The CDR3 spans 16 residues. The CDR3 sequence is CASGLHGAISTDTQYF. For the CDR3, the DNA is TGTGCTAGTGGTTTGCACGGAGCGATTAGTACAGATACGCAGTATTTT.

This chain connects TRBV7-9 to TRBJ1-2; D uncertain. Trimming cost V 5 bases and J 2 bases, with 12 bases left between them. Germline lookup yields CDR1 SEHNR and CDR2 FQNEAQ (reference sequence). The CDR3 totals 14 residues. The CDR3 is CASSPWGGNYGYTF. The DNA of the CDR3 is TGTGCCAGCAGCCCGTGGGGAGGGAACTATGGCTACACCTTC.

V gene TRBV5-1 combines with J gene TRBJ1-1; tentative D call: TRBD1 (6 bases). V gave up 0 bases and J gave up 2 bases, with 14 bases separating them. The CDR3 contains 16 residues. Germline values: CDR1 SGHRS, CDR2 YFSETQ. CDR3 protein: CASSLDPGTPNTEAFF. The CDR3 bases are TGCGCCAGCAGCTTGGACCCCGGGACACCTAACACTGAAGCTTTCTTT.

The V and J genes are TRBV5-1 and TRBJ1-1, with 7 bases aligning to TRBD1. V trimming: 1 base; J trimming: 1 base; junction bases outside the gene matches: 13. Germline V gene sequence: CDR1 SGHRS, CDR2 YFSETQ. The CDR3 contains 18 residues. CDR3 sequence (DNA): TGCGCCAGCAGCTTGCCCCCTAACAGGGGTATCGGGAACACTGAAGCTTTCTTT. This sequence encodes CASSLPPNRGIGNTEAFF.

This clone was seen a few times. The chain joins TRBV19 to TRBJ1-4, with D perhaps TRBD1 (6 bases). This CDR3 contains 15 residues. The V end was cut by 3 bases, the J end by 7 bases, with 15 bases between. The germline V gene has CDR1 LNHDA and CDR2 SQIVND (reference sequence). CDR3 DNA: TGTGCCAGTAGTATTGGTGGGACACGGGCTGAAAAACTGTTTTTT. Translating it yields CASSIGGTRAEKLFF. The whole variable domain, remainder taken from reference TRBV19 and TRBJ1-4, is DGGITQSPKYLFRKEGQNVTLSCEQNLNHDAMYWYRQDPGQGLRLIYYSQIVNDFQKGDIAEGYSVSREKKESFPLTVTSAQKNPTAFYLCASSIGGTRAEKLFFGSGTQLSVL.